The 8 T cell receptor beta chains below come from one sample, sequenced in a study of cytomegalovirus exposure and HLA in healthy donors. PCR amplification relied on 60 Vbeta primers (plus 13 Jbeta primers). Repertoires were generated with immunoSEQ multiplex PCR, while TCRdb's copy carries only in-frame clones and drops some. Here the sample spans 60,000 to 70,000 clones, roughly 78% being singletons. The sequencing input was PBMCs. These receptors were collected from a middle-aged man in good health and CMV-seronegative.

The chain links TRBV29-1 to TRBJ2-7; 7 bases fit TRBD1. With 7 bases clipped from V and 5 bases from J, the junction kept 11 bases outside the gene matches. In germline, CDR1 is SQVTM, CDR2 ANQGSEA. The CDR3 has 13 residues. The DNA for the CDR3 is TGCAGCGCCACCCGGGGACAGTTCAACGAGCAGTACTTC. Its translation is CSATRGQFNEQYF.

This sequence joins TRBV14 and TRBJ2-3, with TRBD1 matching over 7 bases. J was trimmed by 2 bases and V by 8 bases; bases with no gene match: 10. CDR3 length equals 15 residues. Germline V lookup: CDR1 SGHDN, CDR2 FVKESK. CDR3 residues: CASSGQLGTTDTQYF. The CDR3 region has the DNA TGTGCCAGCTCGGGACAGCTGGGAACCACAGATACGCAGTATTTT.

V usage is TRBV7-2 and J usage is TRBJ1-1; D uncertain. The CDR3 runs to 14 residues. V gave up 2 bases and J gave up 0 bases, with 7 bases separating them. From germline, CDR1 is SGHTA and CDR2 FQGNSA. CDR3 sequence: CASSLSNLNTEAFF. The CDR3 bases are TGTGCCAGCAGCTTATCGAACTTGAACACTGAAGCTTTCTTT.

The chain uses TRBV19 and TRBJ2-7, with TRBD1 matching 8 bases. This CDR3 has 17 amino acids. Trimming took 3 bases from V and 2 from J; bases not matched to a gene: 12. Germline V gene lookup returns CDR1 LNHDA and CDR2 SQIVND (reference sequence). The CDR3 spells CASSIRPRGPQTYEQYF. CDR3 DNA: TGTGCCAGTAGTATTCGCCCCAGGGGGCCCCAGACCTACGAGCAGTACTTC.

This chain uses TRBV7-9 with TRBJ2-1, with D possibly matching TRBD1 (6 bases). In germline, CDR1 is SEHNR, CDR2 FQNEAQ (reference sequence). V was shortened by 1 base and J by 5 bases, with 21 bases between the two germline ends. The CDR3 extends over 18 amino acids. In DNA, the CDR3 is TGTGCCAGCAGCTTAGGGTTCTCAGGGGTCGGGTCGGACAATGAGCAGTTCTTC. It translates to CASSLGFSGVGSDNEQFF.

CDR3 sequence: CASSSFLNTYEQYF. In DNA form, the CDR3 reads TGTGCCAGCAGTTCTTTCCTTAATACCTACGAGCAGTACTTC. The rearrangement joins TRBV6-5 to TRBJ2-5, with unresolved D. The end of the DNA is better explained by TRBJ2-7, so the J call may be wrong. The CDR3 is made up of 14 amino acids. Per germline, CDR1 MNHEY and CDR2 SVGAGI.

This clone was observed a few times. The chain joins TRBV28 to TRBJ2-7; 14 bases are shared with TRBD2. J lost 11 bases, V lost 6 bases, and 9 bases had no gene match. Germline V gives CDR1 MDHEN, CDR2 SYDVKM. There are 14 residues in the CDR3. In DNA, the CDR3 is TGTGCCAGCAGCACGACTAGCGGGAGGGCCGGGAAGTACTTC. Protein: CASSTTSGRAGKYF.

J is TRBJ2-7 and V is TRBV23-1, with D possibly TRBD1 on 7 matching bases. TRBV23-1 is annotated as an ORF whose role is uncertain. The CDR3 is 14 amino acids. V shed 6 bases and J shed 7 bases, with 19 bases lying between them. CDR3 bases: TGCGCCAGCAGCTACAGGGGACCCGCGGGGGAGCAGTACTTC. This encodes CASSYRGPAGEQYF.